The 14 T cell receptor beta chains presented below share a single source sample, sequenced in a study of cytomegalovirus exposure and HLA in healthy donors. It was with 60 Vbeta and 13 Jbeta primers that the PCR ran. The method was immunoSEQ multiplex PCR; TCRdb's version includes in-frame clones alone and lacks a portion of them. The sample comprises roughly 160,000 clones, roughly 67% of which are singletons, and under 5.5% rests with the top ten. The sequenced sample consisted of PBMCs. These receptors all stem from a woman aged 18-29 years in good health and CMV-seropositive.

The chain links TRBV9 to TRBJ1-1; TRBD1 is a possible D gene (5 bases). V lost 0 bases and J 0 bases, leaving 6 bases between the germline ends. The germline gives CDR1 SGDLS, CDR2 YYNGEE. This CDR3 is 14 amino acids long. The CDR3 DNA is TGTGCCAGCAGCGTAGAGGGGCTGAACACTGAAGCTTTCTTT. Translation gives CASSVEGLNTEAFF.

This chain links TRBV29-1 with TRBJ1-3; no reliable D call. The ends were cut back, 4 bases at V and 0 bases at J, with 7 bases in the middle. The CDR3 has 13 residues. Germline loops: CDR1 SQVTM, CDR2 ANQGSEA. The CDR3 DNA reads TGCAGCGTTGTTGAGAACTCTGGAAACACCATATATTTT. Translated: CSVVENSGNTIYF.

The rearrangement joins TRBV5-6 to TRBJ2-3; D not resolved. Germline V CDR1 and CDR2: SGHDT, YYEEEE. Trimming shortened V by 4 bases and J by 2 bases, and 20 bases separated the two germline ends. The CDR3 is 17 residues long. The CDR3 region has the DNA TGTGCCAGCAGCGCGAGACACAGAAACCTTTACACAGATACGCAGTATTTT. Its translation: CASSARHRNLYTDTQYF.

The chain has TRBV30 and TRBJ2-1, with TRBD1 identical over 7 bases. The ends lost 4 bases at V and 2 bases at J; junction bases unmatched: 2. The CDR3 runs to 13 residues. In germline, CDR1 is GTSNPN, CDR2 SVGIG (reference sequence). CDR3 sequence: CAWNRGPYNEQFF. DNA for the CDR3: TGTGCCTGGAACAGGGGCCCCTACAATGAGCAGTTCTTC.

The count of this clone is one. The chain has TRBV7-6 and TRBJ2-1; D may be TRBD2 (6 bases). Per germline, CDR1 SGHVS and CDR2 FNYEAQ. The CDR3 is 15 residues long. V was trimmed by 5 bases and J by 10 bases, leaving 21 bases between them. The CDR3 DNA reads as TGTGCCAGCAGCAGCGCGGACTACCTGGGAAAGGAGCAGTTCTTC. Translating it yields CASSSADYLGKEQFF.

The chain carries TRBV29-1 and TRBJ2-5, with a possible D match to TRBD1 (6 bases). The ends were cut back, 2 bases at V and 4 bases at J, with 8 bases in the middle. From germline, CDR1 is SQVTM and CDR2 ANQGSEA. The CDR3 runs 12 residues. Here the CDR3 reads CSVETGTETQYF. CDR3 sequence (DNA): TGCAGCGTTGAAACAGGGACAGAGACCCAGTACTTC.

The chain links TRBV5-6 to TRBJ2-1, with D possibly TRBD1 on 6 matching bases. Germline V gene lookup returns CDR1 SGHDT and CDR2 YYEEEE. This CDR3 comprises 15 residues. V lost 3 bases, J lost 4 bases, and 14 bases lay in between. CDR3 nucleotides: TGTGCCAGCAGCTCTCTGGACAGAATTTACAATGAGCAGTTCTTC. Translated: CASSSLDRIYNEQFF.

The chain joins TRBV7-2 to TRBJ2-2; TRBD1 matches 9 bases. The CDR3 consists of 16 residues. Germline CDR1 SGHTA, CDR2 FQGNSA. Trimming at V came to 5 bases and at J to 2 bases, leaving 6 bases not matched to a gene. The CDR3 loop is CASSPWTGVNTGELFF. DNA of the CDR3: TGTGCCAGCAGCCCGTGGACAGGGGTAAACACCGGGGAGCTGTTTTTT.

V is TRBV27 and J is TRBJ1-1; the D gene is possibly TRBD1 (6 bases). This CDR3 spans 16 amino acids. With 5 bases removed from V and 0 bases from J, the gap between germline ends came to 16 bases. Germline V gene lookup returns CDR1 MNHEY and CDR2 SMNVEV (reference sequence). The CDR3 is CASSPLTGSMNTEAFF. As DNA, the CDR3 is TGTGCCAGCAGTCCCCTTACAGGGAGCATGAACACTGAAGCTTTCTTT.

This chain links TRBV4-2 with TRBJ2-3; D is unresolved. TRBJ1-5 matches the DNA end more closely, so the J call is doubtful. The CDR3 length is 17 residues. Germline V gene sequence: CDR1 LGHNA, CDR2 YNFKEQ. The CDR3 sequence: CASSQGGGGSRPDTQHF. DNA for the CDR3: TGTGCCAGCAGCCAAGGTGGTGGCGGCTCCAGACCAGATACGCAGCATTTT.

The rearrangement links TRBV10-3 to TRBJ1-2; 7 bases are a match to TRBD1. The germline CDR1 and CDR2 sequences are ENHRY and SYGVKD. With V trimmed by 1 base and J by 4 bases, 12 bases remained unmatched. This CDR3 has 17 amino acids. This CDR3 is CAISELSAGTEVYGYTF. CDR3 DNA: TGTGCCATCAGTGAGTTAAGTGCGGGGACAGAAGTCTATGGCTACACCTTC.

The chain employs TRBV14 and TRBJ1-5; tentatively, D is TRBD1 (5 bases). Germline-derived CDR1 and CDR2 are SGHDN and FVKESK. Between the trimmed V and J ends, which lost 0 bases and 6 bases, there was a span of 18 bases. This CDR3 is built from 17 residues. The CDR3 DNA reads TGTGCCAGCAGCCAAGATAACGTCAGGGAGGTAAGTCAGCCCCAGCATTTT. Translating gives CASSQDNVREVSQPQHF.

This chain joins TRBV2 and TRBJ1-2; 9 positions match TRBD1. This CDR3 has 17 amino acids. The junction had 12 bases not matched to a gene; V was cut back by 6 bases and J by 1 base. The germline CDR1 and CDR2 sequences are SNHLY and FYNNEI. CDR3 protein: CASSGQRNRGLNYGYTF. The CDR3 nucleotides are TGTGCCAGCAGCGGACAGAGAAACAGGGGGCTTAACTATGGCTACACCTTC.

This chain joins TRBV7-9 and TRBJ2-3, with 9 bases fitting TRBD2. The germline V gene encodes CDR1 SEHNR and CDR2 FQNEAQ (reference sequence). V lost 11 bases and J lost 4; bases outside the gene matches: 10. This CDR3 spans 14 amino acids. CDR3 nucleotide sequence: TGTGCCGCCCAAGGGTCTAGCGGGGCAGATACGCAGTATTTT. Translation: CAAQGSSGADTQYF.